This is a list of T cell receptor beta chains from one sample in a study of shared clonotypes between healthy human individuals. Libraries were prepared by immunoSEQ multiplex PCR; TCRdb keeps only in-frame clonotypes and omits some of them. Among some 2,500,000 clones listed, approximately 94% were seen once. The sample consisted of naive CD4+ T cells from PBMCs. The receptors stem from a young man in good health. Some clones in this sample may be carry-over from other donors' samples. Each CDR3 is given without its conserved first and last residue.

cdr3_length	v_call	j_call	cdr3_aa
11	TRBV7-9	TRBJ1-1	ASNDNGNTEAF
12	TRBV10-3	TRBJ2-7	AISEGQGAHEQY
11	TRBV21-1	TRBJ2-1	ASTVNSWWEKF
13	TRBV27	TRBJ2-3	ASSSPSGGAYTQY
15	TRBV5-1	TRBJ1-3	ASSLPLTGGSGNTIY
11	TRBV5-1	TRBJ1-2	ASSLDSNYGYT
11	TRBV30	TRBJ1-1	AWSGRGGTEAF
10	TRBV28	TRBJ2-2	ASSLATGELF
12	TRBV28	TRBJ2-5	ASSPRHFQETQY
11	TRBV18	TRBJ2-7	ASSPLLFDEQY
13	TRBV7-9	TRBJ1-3	ASSFSSGSGNTIY